This entry describes one T cell receptor (beta chain). The CDR3 covers 15 residues. The V segment lost 5 bases and the J segment 1 base; nucleotides outside the gene matches: 6. Germline CDR1 reads SGHNT; CDR2 reads YENEEA. Vbeta (60) and Jbeta (13) primers were used in the PCR. The table came from immunoSEQ multiplex PCR; TCRdb's copy has only in-frame clones and leaves some out. This table holds around 200,000 clones, 79% found once. This specimen comes from a study of cytomegalovirus exposure and HLA in healthy donors. The sequencing input was PBMCs. The clonotype originates from a woman in her thirties in good health and CMV-seropositive. The rearrangement uses TRBV11-3 and TRBJ2-3; TRBD1 agrees at 7 bases. The CDR3 reads CASSPRDSGTDTQYF. CDR3 in DNA: TGTGCCAGCAGCCCTAGGGACAGTGGCACAGATACGCAGTATTTT.